One TCR beta chain is described in this entry. Its antigen is currently unknown. The data were taken from a study of shared clonotypes between healthy human individuals. Findings and limits, study-wide: In contrast to clonotypes shared by all four donors, non-shared clonotypes had lower generation probabilities. Naive subsets generally exceeded memory subsets in estimated richness.

Template for every sorted-subset replicate PCR totaled about 0.2 ug DNA, roughly 30,000 T cell genomes. The repertoire was sequenced with immunoSEQ multiplex PCR; TCRdb's copy has only in-frame clones and lacks some. The sample lists hundreds of thousands of clones, about 96% seen once, with 0.095% to 0.13% in the top ten. The CDR3 has 14 residues. Germline V CDR1 and CDR2: MDHEN, SYDVKM. Between the trimmed V and J ends, which lost 5 bases and 4 bases, there was a span of 11 bases. Terminally differentiated effector memory CD45RA+ cells were excluded by CCR7 positive selection of CD45RO-negative cells.

The material sequenced was naive CD8+ T cells sorted from blood. The sequence was collected from a woman in her thirties in good health. The chain joins TRBV28 to TRBJ2-2; D may match TRBD1 or TRBD2 (5 bases each). Here the CDR3 reads CASSGTRVTGELFF. CDR3 sequence (DNA): TGTGCCAGCAGTGGGACGCGGGTCACCGGGGAGCTGTTTTTT.